These 27 T cell receptor beta chains share one sample of origin, sequenced in a study of CD4 T cells in relation to SARS-CoV-2 and coronaviruses. Sequencing was performed with immunoSEQ multiplex PCR; in TCRdb, only in-frame clones are kept and a portion is missing. The repertoire has nearly 70,000 clones, approximately 95% of them found once; the top ten carry under 0.3%. The unexposed donors gave CD4+ T cells in about 2011-2018, prior to COVID-19. Sequences were obtained from naive CD4+ T cells from PBMCs. Indicated subset: naive CD4+ T cells isolated by negative enrichment. The receptor source for this set is a human donor in good health.

J is TRBJ2-5 and V is TRBV7-2; 12 bases are shared with TRBD2. Per germline, CDR1 SGHTA and CDR2 FQGNSA. CDR3 length equals 15 residues. The ends lost 5 bases at V and 5 bases at J; junction bases unmatched: 6. This chain's CDR3 is CASSASSGGAETQYF. For the CDR3, the DNA is TGTGCCAGCAGCGCCTCTAGCGGGGGGGCGGAGACCCAGTACTTC.

J is TRBJ1-1 and V is TRBV30; a weak D match, TRBD1 (5 bases). The CDR3 is 13 residues long. Trimming stripped 1 base from V and 0 bases from J, with 6 bases between. The germline V gene has CDR1 GTSNPN and CDR2 SVGIG (reference sequence). CDR3 in DNA: TGTGCCTGGAGTGGACAGATGAACACTGAAGCTTTCTTT. Residues: CAWSGQMNTEAFF.

This clone showed up just once. V is TRBV6-6 and J is TRBJ2-7, with 11 bases that match TRBD1. V shed 2 bases, J shed 6 bases, and the junction held 6 bases outside the gene matches. This CDR3 region has 15 residues. Germline-derived CDR1 and CDR2 are MNHNY and SVGAGI (reference sequence). The CDR3 is CASSYAGTGGVEQYF. The CDR3 nucleotides read TGTGCCAGCAGTTACGCCGGGACAGGGGGAGTCGAGCAGTACTTC.

The CDR3 sequence is CASSQDPSAGAGLGEQYF. CDR3 bases: TGCGCCAGCAGCCAAGATCCCTCGGCCGGAGCAGGTTTAGGAGAGCAGTACTTC. The chain couples TRBV4-1 to TRBJ2-7; no clear D. The CDR3 extends over 18 amino acids. Germline loops: CDR1 MGHRA, CDR2 YSYEKL. Trimming removed 0 bases at V and 7 bases at J, with 25 bases between.

The J gene is TRBJ1-1, the V gene TRBV7-8; 9 bases line up with TRBD1. CDR3 length: 15 amino acids. The V gene's germline CDR1 is SGHVS and CDR2 FQNEAQ. With V trimmed by 5 bases and J by 0 bases, 4 bases remained unmatched. CDR3 nucleotides: TGTGCCAGCAGCATTAACAGGGGGCTGAACACTGAAGCTTTCTTT. This gives the protein CASSINRGLNTEAFF.

The CDR3 coding sequence is TGTGCCAGCAGTCCCCAAACAGGGTTCGGTGAAAAACTGTTTTTT. As protein: CASSPQTGFGEKLFF. This chain joins TRBV28 and TRBJ1-4; D is possibly TRBD1 (6 bases). Trimming took 5 bases from V and 7 from J, leaving 17 bases between them. This CDR3 is 15 amino acids long. Looked up from germline, CDR1 is MDHEN and CDR2 is SYDVKM.

The sample holds one count of this clone. J is TRBJ1-1 and V is TRBV7-2; D not resolved. CDR3 length: 15 residues. Deletions cut 5 bases from V and 4 bases from J, with 17 bases between. Germline V gene sequence: CDR1 SGHTA, CDR2 FQGNSA. The CDR3 DNA is TGTGCCAGCAGCCCGACTCTTACGCTGAGCACTGAAGCTTTCTTT. Protein: CASSPTLTLSTEAFF.

This clone appeared a single time. The CDR3 sequence is CASSTGTSVETQYF. The CDR3 nucleotides read TGTGCCAGCAGCACCGGGACTAGCGTAGAGACCCAGTACTTC. The chain joins TRBV6-5 to TRBJ2-5, with 10 bases fitting TRBD2. V lost 6 bases to trimming and J lost 4 bases; unmatched junction nucleotides: 5. Germline CDR1 and CDR2: MNHEY and SVGAGI. This CDR3 comprises 14 residues.

The chain is built from TRBV7-2 and TRBJ1-2, with 7 bases identical to TRBD1. Germline lookup yields CDR1 SGHTA and CDR2 FQGNSA. CDR3 size: 13 residues. The junction had 6 bases not matched to a gene; V was cut back by 5 bases and J by 6 bases. The CDR3: CASSPGQRDGYTF. The CDR3, as DNA: TGTGCCAGCAGCCCGGGACAGCGCGATGGCTACACCTTC.

The chain carries TRBV5-6 and TRBJ2-5; no clear D. The germline V and J ends were trimmed by 2 bases and 2 bases, with 7 bases remaining between them. The V gene's germline CDR1 is SGHDT and CDR2 YYEEEE. The CDR3 has 13 amino acids. Here the CDR3 reads CASSLSPQETQYF. In nucleotides, the CDR3 is TGTGCCAGCAGCTTATCCCCACAAGAGACCCAGTACTTC. The full variable domain, its missing parts supplied by reference TRBV5-6 and TRBJ2-5, is DAGVTQSPTHLIKTRGQQVTLRCSPKSGHDTVSWYQQALGQGPQFIFQYYEEEERQRGNFPDRFSGHQFPNYSSELNVNALLLGDSALYLCASSLSPQETQYFGPGTRLLVL.

The gene calls are TRBV11-2 and TRBJ2-2; D might be TRBD2 (5 bases). Per germline, CDR1 SGHAT and CDR2 FQNNGV. The germline V and J ends were trimmed by 4 bases and 5 bases, with 8 bases remaining between them. This CDR3 has 13 residues. CDR3 in DNA: TGTGCCAGCAGCTATCTAGCTACCGGGGAGCTGTTTTTT. It yields the protein CASSYLATGELFF. Complete variable domain (other parts from reference TRBV11-2 and TRBJ2-2): EAGVAQSPRYKIIEKRQSVAFWCNPISGHATLYWYQQILGQGPKLLIQFQNNGVVDDSQLPKDRFSAERLKGVDSTLKIQPAKLEDSAVYLCASSYLATGELFFGEGSRLTVL.

The V gene is TRBV30, the J gene TRBJ1-1, with D tentatively TRBD1 (5 bases). The V gene lost 5 bases and the J gene lost 11 bases, with 18 bases spanning the gap. Germline-derived CDR1 and CDR2 are GTSNPN and SVGIG (reference sequence). The CDR3 contains 12 residues. CDR3 region: CAWDSESRRAFF. The CDR3, as DNA: TGTGCCTGGGACAGTGAGTCTCGTCGGGCTTTCTTT.

This clone was seen a single time. CDR3 loop: CASSSHRGLFENIQYF. The CDR3 nucleotides are TGTGCCAGCAGTTCTCACAGGGGACTTTTCGAAAACATTCAGTACTTC. The chain carries TRBV27 and TRBJ2-4, with D possibly being TRBD1 (7 bases). V was trimmed by 4 bases and J by 5 bases, leaving 18 bases between them. Germline CDR1 is MNHEY and CDR2 is SMNVEV (reference sequence). The CDR3 totals 16 residues.

The chain combines TRBV5-1 with TRBJ2-7; D could derive from TRBD1 or TRBD2 (6 bases each). This CDR3 spans 14 amino acids. Germline V gene data show CDR1 as SGHRS and CDR2 as YFSETQ. The V and J ends lost 2 bases and 3 bases respectively, with 12 bases between them. The CDR3 is CASSFGGLVYEQYF. The CDR3 nucleotides read TGCGCCAGCAGCTTTGGGGGGCTAGTCTACGAGCAGTACTTC.

V is TRBV11-3 and J is TRBJ2-3, with D perhaps matching TRBD1 or TRBD2 (5 bases each). The CDR3 is 14 residues long. V was shortened by 4 bases and J by 0 bases, with 8 bases between the two germline ends. Germline-derived CDR1 and CDR2 are SGHNT and YENEEA. CDR3: CASSYRDSTDTQYF. Here the CDR3 DNA reads TGTGCCAGCAGCTACCGGGACAGCACAGATACGCAGTATTTT.

The rearrangement uses TRBV11-2 and TRBJ1-1, with 7 bases matching TRBD1. Per germline, CDR1 SGHAT and CDR2 FQNNGV. This CDR3 contains 13 residues. The V gene end was trimmed by 3 bases and the J gene end by 7 bases; junction bases not matched to a gene: 5. The CDR3 nucleotides are TGTGCCAGCAGCTTTCGGACAGGCCTTGAAGCTTTCTTT. As protein: CASSFRTGLEAFF.

This clone was recorded only once. The rearrangement joins TRBV4-1 to TRBJ1-4, with 10 bases matching TRBD1. V lost 2 bases, J lost 7 bases, and 16 bases stayed unmatched. Germline loops: CDR1 MGHRA, CDR2 YSYEKL. The CDR3 is 19 amino acids. The CDR3 nucleotides read TGCGCCAGCAGCCAAACGGGACAGGGGTCGACTACTCAGGGTGAAAAACTGTTTTTT. It specifies CASSQTGQGSTTQGEKLFF.

The V gene is TRBV6-5, the J gene TRBJ1-1; D unclear. The CDR3 has 15 residues. Germline V gene sequence: CDR1 MNHEY, CDR2 SVGAGI. V shed 0 bases and J shed 0 bases, with 8 bases lying between them. The chain's CDR3 is CASSYSGSMNTEAFF. CDR3 sequence (DNA): TGTGCCAGCAGTTACTCGGGCAGCATGAACACTGAAGCTTTCTTT.

This chain links TRBV9 with TRBJ2-1; TRBD2 aligns across 10 bases. J lost 4 bases, V lost 3 bases, and 1 base had no gene match. The CDR3 runs to 14 residues. CDR1 SGDLS and CDR2 YYNGEE come from the germline V gene. In DNA, the CDR3 is TGTGCCAGCAGCGCTAGCGGGGGTTACAATGAGCAGTTCTTC. Encoded protein: CASSASGGYNEQFF.

The V and J genes are TRBV9 and TRBJ2-1, with D perhaps TRBD2 (6 bases). The V end lost 4 bases, the J end lost 4 bases, and 21 bases lay between the germline ends. CDR1 is SGDLS, CDR2 YYNGEE, per germline. This CDR3 is built from 17 residues. The DNA for the CDR3 is TGTGCCAGCAGCCCACTCCGGGAGCGGAGTTATTACAATGAGCAGTTCTTC. Amino acids: CASSPLRERSYYNEQFF.

This chain joins TRBV15 and TRBJ1-2; perhaps TRBD1 as D (5 bases). The germline V gene encodes CDR1 LNHNV and CDR2 YYDKDF (reference sequence). The length of the CDR3 is 13 residues. V dropped 10 bases and J dropped 5 bases, with 17 bases sitting between them. In DNA form, the CDR3 reads TGTGCCATCGGGTCCGGGGGGGGTTATGGCTACACCTTC. Protein product: CAIGSGGGYGYTF.

This clone came up once. V and J are TRBV28 and TRBJ2-7; no reliable D call. From germline, CDR1 is MDHEN and CDR2 SYDVKM. CDR3 length: 11 amino acids. The germline V and J ends were trimmed by 5 bases and 2 bases, with 4 bases remaining between them. For the CDR3, the DNA is TGTGCCAGCAGTACCACCTACGAGCAGTACTTC. It codes for CASSTTYEQYF.

The rearrangement links TRBV3-1 (or the pseudogene TRBV3-2) to TRBJ2-5, with D unclear. The CDR3 is made up of 14 amino acids. The V gene lost 4 bases and the J gene lost 5 bases, with 14 bases spanning the gap. CDR1 and CDR2 (germline): LGHDT, YNNKEL (reference sequence). As DNA, the CDR3 is TGTGCCAGCAGCCGTTCCTCCCGAGCGGAGACCCAGTACTTC. Amino acid sequence: CASSRSSRAETQYF.

This rearrangement joins TRBV14 to TRBJ1-1, with D uncertain. This CDR3 comprises 15 residues. V was cut by 8 bases and J by 1 base, with 17 bases left in between. Germline-derived CDR1 and CDR2 are SGHDN and FVKESK. This CDR3 is CASSSAASWNTEAFF. The CDR3, as DNA: TGTGCCAGCTCCTCCGCCGCATCTTGGAACACTGAAGCTTTCTTT.

This clone turned up a few times. The J gene is TRBJ2-3, the V gene TRBV12-5, with 10 bases matching TRBD1. CDR1 and CDR2 (germline): LGHNT, FRNRAP. This CDR3 contains 16 residues. The V and J ends lost 7 bases and 5 bases, in that order; junction bases with no gene match: 12. This chain's CDR3 is CASVQDRGTLLDTQYF. The CDR3 nucleotides read TGTGCTAGTGTTCAGGACAGGGGGACCCTACTAGATACGCAGTATTTT.

The rearrangement uses TRBV28 and TRBJ1-6; D may be TRBD1 (6 bases). The length of the CDR3 is 14 residues. Germline-derived CDR1 and CDR2 are MDHEN and SYDVKM. V was trimmed by 7 bases and J by 9 bases, leaving 16 bases between them. CDR3 sequence reads: CASTLGGNGSPLHF. For the CDR3, the DNA is TGTGCCAGCACCCTAGGGGGGAATGGTTCACCCCTCCACTTT. The full variable domain, in which reference TRBV28 and TRBJ1-6 provide the parts outside the CDR3, is DVKVTQSSRYLVKRTGEKVFLECVQDMDHENMFWYRQDPGLGLRLIYFSYDVKMKEKGDIPEGYSVSREKKERFSLILESASTNQTSMYLCASTLGGNGSPLHFGNGTRLTVT.

This chain joins TRBV5-1 and TRBJ2-5; D possibly corresponds to TRBD2 (7 bases). The CDR3 contains 16 residues. Germline CDR1 is SGHRS and CDR2 is YFSETQ. V was cut by 4 bases and J by 1 base, with 17 bases left in between. The CDR3 is CASSPWGGAIQETQYF. The CDR3 DNA reads as TGCGCCAGCAGCCCTTGGGGGGGGGCCATCCAAGAGACCCAGTACTTC.